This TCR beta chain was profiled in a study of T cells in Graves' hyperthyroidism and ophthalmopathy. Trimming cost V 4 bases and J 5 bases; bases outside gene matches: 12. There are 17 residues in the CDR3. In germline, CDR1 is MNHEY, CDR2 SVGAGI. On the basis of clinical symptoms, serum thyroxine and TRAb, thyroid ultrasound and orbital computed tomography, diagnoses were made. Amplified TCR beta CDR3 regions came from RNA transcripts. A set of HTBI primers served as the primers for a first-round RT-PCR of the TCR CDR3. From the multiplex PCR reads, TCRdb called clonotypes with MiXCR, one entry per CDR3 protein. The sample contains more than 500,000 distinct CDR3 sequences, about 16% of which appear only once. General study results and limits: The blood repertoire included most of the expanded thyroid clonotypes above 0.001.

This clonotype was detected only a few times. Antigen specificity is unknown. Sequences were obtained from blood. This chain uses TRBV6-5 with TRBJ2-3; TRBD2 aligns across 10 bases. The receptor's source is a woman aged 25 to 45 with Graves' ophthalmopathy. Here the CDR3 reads CASSLTAGGPAVDTQYF. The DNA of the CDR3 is TGTGCCAGCAGTTTAACAGCGGGAGGGCCGGCTGTAGATACGCAGTATTTT.